These 5 T cell receptor beta chains were all obtained from the same sample, sequenced in a study of T-cell memory formation after mild COVID-19. TCRdb passed the 5' RACE reads through MiXCR, listing each CDR3 protein once. The sample lists 550,000 to 650,000 distinct CDR3 sequences; about 18% were seen once. Sample: PBMCs or a T cell subset sorted from them (not recorded which). All receptors come from an adult woman who had mild COVID-19 (a few samples of this study predate the infection). Cell type and time point are not known.

This clonotype was detected a few times. The rearrangement joins TRBV29-1 to TRBJ2-5, with D unresolved. The CDR3 is 13 residues long. V was trimmed by 2 bases and J by 7 bases, leaving 14 bases between them. Germline V gene lookup returns CDR1 SQVTM and CDR2 ANQGSEA. In nucleotides, the CDR3 is TGCAGCGTTGAATGGCCTGGTCCGGGGACCCAGTACTTC. It specifies CSVEWPGPGTQYF. Complete variable domain (other parts from reference TRBV29-1 and TRBJ2-5): SAVISQKPSRDICQRGTSLTIQCQVDSQVTMMFWYRQQPGQSLTLIATANQGSEATYESGFVIDKFPISRPNLTFSTLTVSNMSPEDSSIYLCSVEWPGPGTQYFGPGTRLLVL.

The chain couples TRBV2 to TRBJ2-7; no clear D. CDR3 length: 15 amino acids. V was cut by 6 bases and J by 6 bases, with 21 bases left in between. The germline V gene has CDR1 SNHLY and CDR2 FYNNEI. The CDR3: CASSEENTPWGEQYF. CDR3 DNA sequence: TGTGCCAGCAGCGAGGAGAACACACCCTGGGGCGAGCAGTACTTC.

This clonotype was seen a handful of times. The chain carries TRBV15 and TRBJ2-1; 9 bases map to TRBD2. Germline assignment: CDR1 LNHNV and CDR2 YYDKDF (reference sequence). This CDR3 is built from 13 residues. Trimming cost V 9 bases and J 6 bases; bases outside gene matches: 6. This CDR3 reads CATEIAGVNEQFF. CDR3 DNA: TGTGCCACGGAGATAGCGGGAGTCAATGAGCAGTTCTTC.

The rearrangement joins TRBV3-1 to TRBJ2-7; either TRBD1 or TRBD2 may supply D (5 bases each). CDR1 is LGHDT and CDR2 is YNNKEL in the germline V gene (reference sequence). Trimming removed 7 bases from V and 6 bases from J, with 10 bases in between. This CDR3 spans 11 amino acids. CDR3 amino acids: CASTHGAEQYF. The DNA for the CDR3 is TGTGCCAGCACGCACGGGGCCGAGCAGTACTTC.

This clonotype was seen a few times. The chain couples TRBV25-1 to TRBJ2-7; D uncertain. Per the germline V gene, CDR1 is MGHDK and CDR2 is SYGVNS. This CDR3 has 13 amino acids. Trimming shortened V by 2 bases and J by 2 bases, and 7 bases separated the two germline ends. The CDR3 protein is CASSEAVAYEQYF. The CDR3 bases are TGTGCCAGCAGTGAAGCAGTGGCCTACGAGCAGTACTTC.